Detailed here is one TCR beta chain. These data come from a study of control samples from healthy donors and cancer patients. Measured with immunoSEQ multiplex PCR; TCRdb has only the in-frame clones, and not every one. The data hold 200,000 or so clones, with roughly 94% observed a single time. Germline CDR1 reads SGHDN; CDR2 reads FVKESK. V lost 1 base and J 4 bases, leaving 7 bases between the germline ends. This CDR3 contains 13 residues. This TCR derives from a man aged 45-65 years in good health. The specimen was blood. The chain joins TRBV14 to TRBJ1-1; D unclear. CDR3 in amino acids: CASSQGRTTEAFF. CDR3 bases: TGTGCCAGCAGCCAAGGTAGAACCACTGAAGCTTTCTTT.